This entry lists 15 T cell receptor beta chains sequenced from one sample in a study of CD8 T cells in ankylosing spondylitis. MiXCR, run by TCRdb on the 5' RACE reads, gives a single entry per CDR3 protein. The sample shows about 150,000 distinct CDR3 sequences, 30% to 35% of them seen only once. The sequenced material came from synovial fluid, either unsorted or a sorted T cell fraction (not recorded which). These receptors were obtained from a male donor with ankylosing spondylitis.

This clonotype was seen only a few times. The rearrangement links TRBV28 to TRBJ1-5; the D gene is possibly TRBD1 (6 bases). V dropped 5 bases and J dropped 1 base, with 15 bases sitting between them. The CDR3 loop spans 16 amino acids. The germline gives CDR1 MDHEN, CDR2 SYDVKM. The CDR3 spells CASSIRGRGSNQPQHF. CDR3 bases: TGTGCCAGCAGTATAAGGGGTAGGGGGAGCAATCAGCCCCAGCATTTT.

CDR3 DNA: TGTGCCAGCAGTTTCGGTGGGAGTGAGACCCAGTACTTC. Amino acids: CASSFGGSETQYF. J is TRBJ2-5 and V is TRBV12-3 or TRBV12-4; a weak D match, TRBD2 (5 bases). V lost 3 bases to trimming and J lost 5 bases, with 10 bases between them. The CDR3 covers 13 residues.

This clonotype showed up just a few times. The CDR3 protein is CASSQQGQHMETQYF. DNA of the CDR3: TGTGCCAGCAGCCAGCAGGGACAACATATGGAGACCCAGTACTTC. The chain links TRBV14 to TRBJ2-5, with D perhaps matching TRBD1 (6 bases). V shed 3 bases and J shed 5 bases, with 16 bases lying between them. CDR3 length equals 15 residues. The germline gives CDR1 SGHDN, CDR2 FVKESK.

A few counts support this clonotype. The chain carries TRBV10-3 and TRBJ1-3, with 8 positions matching TRBD1. This CDR3 spans 16 amino acids. J was trimmed by 0 bases and V by 3 bases; bases with no gene match: 4. Germline V lookup: CDR1 ENHRY, CDR2 SYGVKD. CDR3 region: CAISEHGTGSGNTIYF. In DNA form, the CDR3 reads TGTGCCATCAGTGAACACGGGACAGGCTCTGGAAACACCATATATTTT.

This clonotype is deemed medium-sized. The chain couples TRBV7-9 to TRBJ2-3; D is undetermined. The germline V and J ends were trimmed by 5 bases and 3 bases, with 9 bases remaining between them. The length of the CDR3 is 13 residues. CDR1 is SEHNR and CDR2 is FQNEAQ in the germline V gene (reference sequence). As DNA, the CDR3 is TGTGCCAGCAGCCCACGGGTGACAGATACGCAGTATTTT. This gives the protein CASSPRVTDTQYF.

This clonotype was recorded a few times. The rearrangement uses TRBV20-1 and TRBJ2-1, with D perhaps TRBD1 (5 bases). Germline values: CDR1 DFQATT, CDR2 SNEGSKA (reference sequence). The CDR3 covers 14 residues. V was trimmed by 3 bases and J by 4 bases, leaving 13 bases between them. This CDR3 is CSARGRRQYNEQFF. The CDR3 coding sequence is TGCAGTGCTAGGGGTAGGCGACAGTACAATGAGCAGTTCTTC.

Comments on this clonotype: The junction departs from the called germline gene at one end, perhaps through a read error. The rearrangement links TRBV7-8 to TRBJ2-1, with TRBD2 matching over 16 bases. The CDR3 is 12 residues long. CDR1 is SGHVS, CDR2 FQNEAQ, per germline. Here the CDR3 reads CASSTGLAGGSF. DNA of the CDR3: TGTGCCAGCAGCACGGGACTAGCGGGGGGGTCTTTC.

This clonotype was detected ten times or more. The V and J genes are TRBV7-8 and TRBJ1-1; D not certain. Trimming removed 7 bases from V and 8 bases from J, with 20 bases in between. The germline V gene encodes CDR1 SGHVS and CDR2 FQNEAQ. The CDR3 totals 14 residues. CDR3 DNA sequence: TGTGCCAGCATCTCCGACCTAAGGGTTAAGGAAGCTTTCTTT. This translates into CASISDLRVKEAFF. The entire variable domain, with the rest obtained from reference TRBV7-8 and TRBJ1-1, is as follows: GAGVSQSPRYKVAKRGQDVALRCDPISGHVSLFWYQQALGQGPEFLTYFQNEAQLDKSGLPSDRFFAERPEGSVSTLKIQRTQQEDSAVYLCASISDLRVKEAFFGQGTRLTVV.

This CDR3 is CASSLSFARSGGALHF. DNA for the CDR3: TGTGCCAGCAGTTTATCGTTTGCCCGATCAGGTGGGGCCCTCCACTTT. The rearrangement links TRBV27 to TRBJ1-6; D is unclear. The germline V and J ends were trimmed by 0 bases and 14 bases, with 20 bases remaining between them. From germline, CDR1 is MNHEY and CDR2 SMNVEV (reference sequence). The CDR3 covers 16 residues.

At least ten counts were recorded for this clonotype. The rearrangement links TRBV20-1 to TRBJ1-1; the D is unclear. The CDR3 sequence is 14 residues long. Trimming stripped 5 bases from V and 5 bases from J, with 18 bases between. In germline, CDR1 is DFQATT, CDR2 SNEGSKA (reference sequence). CDR3 residues: CSAFRGSEKTEAFF. CDR3 in DNA: TGCAGTGCTTTCCGGGGATCGGAAAAGACTGAAGCTTTCTTT.

V and J are TRBV13 and TRBJ1-2, with D possibly TRBD1 on 6 matching bases. CDR3 length: 16 residues. V shed 5 bases and J shed 2 bases, with 18 bases lying between them. From germline, CDR1 is PRHDT and CDR2 FYEKMQ (reference sequence). DNA of the CDR3: TGTGCCAGCAGCCGTCTAGGACAGTCGGAAAACTATGGCTACACCTTC. This encodes CASSRLGQSENYGYTF.

In this sample, this clonotype turned up once. V is TRBV5-1 and J is TRBJ2-7, with TRBD2 identical over 8 bases. Germline values: CDR1 SGHRS, CDR2 YFSETQ. This CDR3 contains 14 residues. J lost 7 bases, V lost 0 bases, and 6 bases had no gene match. The CDR3 loop reads CASSLGLAFGEQYF. The CDR3 nucleotides read TGCGCCAGCAGCTTGGGACTAGCGTTCGGGGAGCAGTACTTC.

This clonotype turned up a few times. The chain is built from TRBV7-2 and TRBJ2-1; D is perhaps TRBD2 (6 bases). The CDR3 loop spans 16 amino acids. Germline V gene sequence: CDR1 SGHTA, CDR2 FQGNSA. Trimming took off 7 bases at V and 5 bases at J, with 21 bases between the two ends. CDR3: CASIDQPEGRNNEQFF. The CDR3 DNA sequence: TGTGCCAGCATCGACCAACCCGAGGGGAGGAACAATGAGCAGTTCTTC. Full variable domain (remainder filled in from reference TRBV7-2 and TRBJ2-1): GAGVSQSPSNKVTEKGKDVELRCDPISGHTALYWYRQSLGQGLEFLIYFQGNSAPDKSGLPSDRFSAERTGGSVSTLTIQRTQQEDSAVYLCASIDQPEGRNNEQFFGPGTRLTVL.

V usage is TRBV18 and J usage is TRBJ1-5; possibly TRBD1 for D (6 bases). Germline CDR1 is KGHSH and CDR2 is LQKENI. This CDR3 comprises 15 residues. The ends were cut back, 3 bases at V and 0 bases at J, with 9 bases in the middle. CDR3: CASSPGQNSNQPQHF. The CDR3 nucleotides read TGTGCCAGCTCACCCGGACAGAATAGCAATCAGCCCCAGCATTTT.

V usage is TRBV29-1 and J usage is TRBJ2-7; 11 nucleotides match TRBD1. V dropped 2 bases and J dropped 3; count of bases not matched to a gene: 9. The germline CDR1 and CDR2 sequences are SQVTM and ANQGSEA. This CDR3 has 16 residues. The CDR3 DNA reads as TGCAGCGTTGAATCCCCCGGGACAGGGGGATTCTACGAGCAGTACTTC. Its protein is CSVESPGTGGFYEQYF.